This T cell receptor (beta chain) was captured by sequencing in a study of shared T cell receptors in the human thymus. Using immunoSEQ multiplex PCR, the repertoire was profiled, and TCRdb retains in-frame clones only, with some absent. In the table there are about 380,000 clones, approximately 95% of which are singletons. This TCR came from a human donor. Material for sequencing was thymocytes.

As DNA, the CDR3 is TGTGCCAGCAGTTGGAGAACGTCCACCTACAATGAGCAGTTCTTC. It yields the protein CASSWRTSTYNEQFF. The gene calls are TRBV28 and TRBJ2-1; D remains ambiguous. V was pared by 4 bases and J by 2 bases, with 12 bases between. This CDR3 has 15 amino acids. Germline CDR1 MDHEN, CDR2 SYDVKM.